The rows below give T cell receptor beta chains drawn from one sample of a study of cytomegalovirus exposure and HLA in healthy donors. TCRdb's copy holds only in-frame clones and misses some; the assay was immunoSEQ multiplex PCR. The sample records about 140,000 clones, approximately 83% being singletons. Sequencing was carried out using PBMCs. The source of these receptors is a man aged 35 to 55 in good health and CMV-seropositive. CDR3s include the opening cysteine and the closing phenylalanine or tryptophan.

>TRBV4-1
CASSQDWRGRSYEQYF
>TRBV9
CASSQTTPLDTQYF
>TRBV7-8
CASSIHRGAGNEQFF
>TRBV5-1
CASSPGGIGGSYTF
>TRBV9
CASSVDVGLVYEQYF
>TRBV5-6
CASSGTGGQPQHF
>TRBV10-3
CAISSDIRYGYTF
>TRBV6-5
CASSNYGTELYGYTF
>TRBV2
CASSEWGGSYEQYF
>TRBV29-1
CSVEQRGATDTQYF
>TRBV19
CASSIGQNTEAFF
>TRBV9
CASSPRPGELFF
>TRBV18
CASSPPLRLAPFPDTQYF
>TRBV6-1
CASSAIGLAGTDTQYF